A selection of T cell receptor beta chains follows, all from one sample in a study of CD8+ T cells in alopecia areata. Some clones are missing from TCRdb's copy, which holds only in-frame ones; the method was immunoSEQ multiplex PCR. Among about 150,000 clones, roughly 50% were seen once, and the ten largest hold about 6.4%. Sequenced: CD4+ T cells sorted from blood. The receptors come from a human donor with alopecia areata. The conserved cysteine and the conserved F or W are not part of the CDR3 here. Fields, in order: V gene, CDR3 protein.

V gene: TRBV5-1
CDR3 protein: ASSTTGLAGHNEQF

V gene: TRBV5-1
CDR3 protein: ASSLGTGANVLT

V gene: TRBV11-2
CDR3 protein: ASSPGQGSTDTQY

V gene: TRBV5-1
CDR3 protein: ASSPSGTSNNEQF

V gene: TRBV5-1
CDR3 protein: ASTRGGELF

V gene: TRBV28
CDR3 protein: ASSSPGQHLQWELF

V gene: TRBV6-5
CDR3 protein: ASSSDYEQY

V gene: TRBV6-1
CDR3 protein: ASSFDQPQH

V gene: TRBV5-4
CDR3 protein: ASSLVAEETQY

V gene: TRBV10-1
CDR3 protein: ASSEGAQNEQF

V gene: TRBV18
CDR3 protein: ASSRLTSGNTGELF

V gene: TRBV2
CDR3 protein: ASSELAGNQETQY

V gene: TRBV7-2
CDR3 protein: ASSLGLRSYEQY

V gene: TRBV5-4
CDR3 protein: ASSSGTGRYEQF

V gene: TRBV7-9
CDR3 protein: ASSLAGVPYEQY

V gene: TRBV27
CDR3 protein: ASSPLSHRYNQPQH

V gene: TRBV29-1
CDR3 protein: SAGLHPGHTEAF

V gene: TRBV30
CDR3 protein: AWSVLGNQPQH

V gene: TRBV5-1
CDR3 protein: ASSLDRQGGGYT

V gene: TRBV28
CDR3 protein: AAGSGQDLSEKLF

V gene: TRBV28
CDR3 protein: ASSFRPASADTQY

V gene: TRBV7-9
CDR3 protein: ASSPSPEAF

V gene: TRBV5-6
CDR3 protein: ASRLNTEAF

V gene: TRBV5-6
CDR3 protein: ASSTGKLAGKY

V gene: TRBV25-1
CDR3 protein: ASSDGGGRQPQH

V gene: TRBV5-1
CDR3 protein: ATSFSRSSYNEQF

V gene: TRBV6-1
CDR3 protein: ASTRQGHGYT

V gene: TRBV28
CDR3 protein: ASSFEQGDIYGYT

V gene: TRBV4-1
CDR3 protein: ASSTASTGIGRDTQY

V gene: TRBV4-2
CDR3 protein: ASSGTGADQPQH